This TCR beta chain is from a study of beta chain features in type 1 diabetes (dated by TCRdb to the late 2010s). Some background on the complete study: Patients and healthy donors did not differ in mean age, gender distribution, total cell number or subset yield. In the study, recently diagnosed type 1 diabetes patients and matched healthy donors were compared on the TCRB repertoires of their sorted circulating CD4+ T cell subsets. Whereas all 30 or so donors provided naive and central memory subsets, regulatory and stem cell-like memory subsets were isolated from just 8 patients and roughly eight healthy donors. A total of under 140,000,000 sorted cells were examined across all samples, and the number of cells per subset was strongly correlated with RNA yield. General findings and caveats noted by the study authors: PCR may preferentially amplify shorter templates, but because patient and control samples were amplified and corrected together, any resulting skew would affect both groups equally. At VDJ recombination sites, type 1 diabetes patients had fewer insertions and more deleted nucleotides, which implies abnormalities in thymic rearrangement. Type 1 diabetes patients showed a moderate but significant shortening of TCRB CDR3 length in all four CD4+ subsets. The naive, central memory and regulatory TCRB repertoires appeared to resemble one another more closely among patients than among healthy donors. Sequencing cDNA rather than genomic DNA could over-represent highly expressing activated cells, although activation and CD3 levels did not differ between groups. Because the HLA sub-analyses included only small numbers of individuals, any influence of HLA type on TCRB rearrangement was left unresolved.

With respect to this clone: The antigen it recognizes is unknown. Base qualities are not at hand, and no much larger clone is one base apart.

All of the isolated RNA was reverse transcribed with the High Capacity cDNA Reverse Transcription Kit, so expressed TCRB transcripts were sequenced. Naive, central memory and regulatory T cell samples underwent deep immunoSEQ sequencing, averaging roughly 3.5 million total reads per sample. Sorted cells were lysed in RLT buffer, and RNA was extracted using DNase-treated RNeasy Micro or Mini kits according to cell number. To prevent cross-contamination, every cell subset was processed on its own, while patient and healthy donor samples were processed together. TCRB sequences were amplified from cDNA with the immunoSEQ multiplex PCR, producing 87-bp fragments spanning the CDR3 region. The amplicons were sequenced using the Illumina HiSeq platform. Regarding the original processing steps: Synthetic template baselines were used to correct PCR bias computationally, reads within Hamming distance 2 were collapsed, and singletons that could not be merged were discarded. Reads were aligned against IMGT to assign V, D and J genes, CDR3 length and insertions or deletions at six rearrangement sites. Within each subset, clonotype counts were normalized to the number of sorted cells before true diversity and Gini coefficients were calculated with the tcR R package. Repertoire sharing was quantified using the overlap coefficient calculated on TCRB nucleotide sequences. This is the immuneACCESS table as TCRdb keeps it, with only in-frame sequences that have V and J called. A part of the clones is gone; compared with another copy, unresolved V genes explain less than half, and the rest is unexplained. The V and J calls and clone size come from that table; D and trimming were worked out from the DNA. The sample table records about 24,000 clones; over 60% of these occur just once. Jointly, the top ten make up roughly 2% of the sample.

From each donor, a single peripheral blood sample of around 120 mL on average was drawn into heparinised tubes. A BD FACSAria II and a panel including CD45RO, CCR7, CD25, CD127, CD95 and CD27 were used to sort naive, central memory, regulatory and stem cell-like memory CD4+ T cells. Purity was above 95% for every sorted population. PBMCs were separated immediately by Lymphoprep density gradient centrifugation and were stained directly, without being cultured. So that batch effects would be minimized, each experiment stained and sorted samples in pairs, pairing one healthy donor with one patient. Sequenced: Tregs from blood. In light of the paper, this sample's cell subset or site label describes: regulatory CD4+ T cells. The receptor was isolated from a woman between 40 and 50 years old in good health.

The nucleotide sequence is TGTGCCAGCACCCCCCGCACCGGGGAGCTGTTTTTT. Translated, this is CASTPRTGELFF. The chain is assembled from TRBV6-5 and TRBJ2-2, with no confidently assigned D gene. At the junction V is shortened by 7 bases and J by 4 bases, with 7 bases in between. The germline V gene yields MNHEY for CDR1 and SVGAGI for CDR2. The CDR3 holds 12 amino acids from the cysteine to the phenylalanine. The entry retains the CDR3 DNA only, 36 bases that are in frame from base 1.